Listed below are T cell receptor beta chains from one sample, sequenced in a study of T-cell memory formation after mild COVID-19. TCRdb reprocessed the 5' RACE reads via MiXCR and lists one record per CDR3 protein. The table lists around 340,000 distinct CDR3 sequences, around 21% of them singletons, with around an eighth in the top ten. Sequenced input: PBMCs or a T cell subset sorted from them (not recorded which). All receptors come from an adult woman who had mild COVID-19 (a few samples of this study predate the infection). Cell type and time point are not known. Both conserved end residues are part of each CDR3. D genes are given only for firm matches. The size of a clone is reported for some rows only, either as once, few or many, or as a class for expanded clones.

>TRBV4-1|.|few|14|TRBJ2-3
TGCGCCAGCAGCCAAGATGGCAGGGAAGATACGCAGTATTTT
CASSQDGREDTQYF
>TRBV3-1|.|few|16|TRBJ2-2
TGTGCCAGCAGCCCCCTAAAAGTTTCGGGCACCGGGGAGCTGTTTTTT
CASSPLKVSGTGELFF
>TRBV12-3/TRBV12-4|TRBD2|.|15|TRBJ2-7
TGTGCCAGCAGCCGACTAGCGGGGGGAAACTACGAGCAGTACTTC
CASSRLAGGNYEQYF
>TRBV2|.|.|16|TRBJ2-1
TGTGCCAGCAGTGAATTGGGGGGGCCGGCCTACAATGAGCAGTTCTTC
CASSELGGPAYNEQFF
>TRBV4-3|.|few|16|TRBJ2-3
TGCGCCAGCAGCCAAGGGTCCGGGACACGGGCAGATACGCAGTATTTT
CASSQGSGTRADTQYF
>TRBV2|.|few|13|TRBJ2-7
TGTGCCAGCAACGGTGGGGGTACCTACGAGCAGTACTTC
CASNGGGTYEQYF
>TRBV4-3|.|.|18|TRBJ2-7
TGCGCCAGCAGCCAAGAATATGGAGGGGGGGGCCTCTCCTACGAGCAGTACTTC
CASSQEYGGGGLSYEQYF
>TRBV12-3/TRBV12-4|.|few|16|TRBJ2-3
TGTGCTTCGCGGAGGGGGGGCTCGGGATTTATAGATACGCAGTATTTT
CASRRGGSGFIDTQYF
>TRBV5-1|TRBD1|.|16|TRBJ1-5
TGCGCCAGCAGCTTGGCCGGGCCAGGGGGGAATCAGCCCCAGCATTTT
CASSLAGPGGNQPQHF
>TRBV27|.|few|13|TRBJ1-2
TGTGCCGCCGGGGTGGCCTCTAACTATGGCTACACCTTC
CAAGVASNYGYTF
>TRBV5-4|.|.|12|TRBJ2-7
TGTGCCAGCAGCCCCAGCTTGCACGAGCAGTACTTC
CASSPSLHEQYF
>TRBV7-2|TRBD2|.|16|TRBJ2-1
TGTGCCAGCAGCTTAGTAGGGACTAGCTTGGTCAATGAGCAGTTCTTC
CASSLVGTSLVNEQFF
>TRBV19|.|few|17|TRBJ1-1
TGTGCCAGTACACCGGGGGGCAGGGGTTTTTCGAACACTGAAGCTTTCTTT
CASTPGGRGFSNTEAFF
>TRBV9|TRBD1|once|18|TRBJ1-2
TGTGCCAGCAGCGTAACCGGGGCAGGGGGGGCTATGCCCTATGGCTACACCTTC
CASSVTGAGGAMPYGYTF
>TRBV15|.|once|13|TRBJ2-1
TGTGCCACCAGCAGAGTTAATAACAATGAGCAGTTCTTC
CATSRVNNNEQFF
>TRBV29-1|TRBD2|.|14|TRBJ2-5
TGCAGCGTTGCCGGGGGGGCGACAGCAGAGACCCAGTACTTC
CSVAGGATAETQYF
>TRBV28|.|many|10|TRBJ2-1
TGTGCCAGCGAATCCAATGAGCAGTTCTTC
CASESNEQFF
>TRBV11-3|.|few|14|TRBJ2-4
TGTGCCAGCAGCTTAGATCCGGCCAAAAACATTCAGTACTTC
CASSLDPAKNIQYF
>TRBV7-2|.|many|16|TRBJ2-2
TGTGCCAGCAGCTTAACCCCTGGACTAAACACCGGGGAGCTGTTTTTT
CASSLTPGLNTGELFF
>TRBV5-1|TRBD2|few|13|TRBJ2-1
TGCGCCAGCAGCTTAACTAGCGGCTATGAGCAGTTCTTC
CASSLTSGYEQFF
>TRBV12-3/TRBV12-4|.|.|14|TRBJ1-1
TGTGCCAGCAGTTTAAATTTGGGTAACACTGAAGCTTTCTTT
CASSLNLGNTEAFF
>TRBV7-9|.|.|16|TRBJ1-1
TGTGCCAGCAGCTCGGGGGCCTCCAAATGGGGCTGGGAAGCTTTCTTT
CASSSGASKWGWEAFF
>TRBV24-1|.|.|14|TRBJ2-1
TGTGCCACCAGTGAACCGGACACCTACAATGAGCAGTTCTTC
CATSEPDTYNEQFF
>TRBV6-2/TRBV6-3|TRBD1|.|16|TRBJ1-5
TGTGCCAGCAGTTACTGGCCGGGACAGGGCAATCAGCCCCAGCATTTT
CASSYWPGQGNQPQHF
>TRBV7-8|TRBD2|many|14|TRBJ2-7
TGTGCCAGCACAAGCGGGCGGGAGCCCTACGAGCAGTACTTC
CASTSGREPYEQYF
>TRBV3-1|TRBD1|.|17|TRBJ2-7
TGTGCCAGCAGCCTTGGACAGGGTACCCCCTTATCCTACGAGCAGTACTTC
CASSLGQGTPLSYEQYF
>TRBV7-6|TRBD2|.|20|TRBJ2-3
TGTGCCAGCAGCCCAAACCCCCATTGGTCGGTTCGGGAGGTCACAGATACGCAGTATTTT
CASSPNPHWSVREVTDTQYF
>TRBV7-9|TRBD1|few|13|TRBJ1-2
TGTGCCAGCAGCCCCTCGACAGGGATGGGCTACACCTTC
CASSPSTGMGYTF
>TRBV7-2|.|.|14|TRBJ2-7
TGTGCCAGCACCCCTGAAGGGGTGAACTACGAGCAGTACTTC
CASTPEGVNYEQYF
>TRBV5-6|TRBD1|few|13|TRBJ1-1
TGTGCCAGCAGCCAAGCGGGACAGTCGGAAGCTTTCTTT
CASSQAGQSEAFF
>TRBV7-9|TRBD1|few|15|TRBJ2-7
TGTGCCAGCAGCTCGGGACAGGGGTCTAACTACGAGCAGTACTTC
CASSSGQGSNYEQYF
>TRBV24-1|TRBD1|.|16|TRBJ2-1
TGTGCCACCAGTGACGGACAGGGCGAGTCAATGGATGAGCAGTTCTTC
CATSDGQGESMDEQFF
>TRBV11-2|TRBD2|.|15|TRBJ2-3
TGTGCCAGCAGCTTAGCGGGAGGGCTCCTTGATACGCAGTATTTT
CASSLAGGLLDTQYF
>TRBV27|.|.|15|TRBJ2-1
TGTGCCAGCAGTTTACGGCGGACTTGGGGCGATGAGCAGTTCTTC
CASSLRRTWGDEQFF
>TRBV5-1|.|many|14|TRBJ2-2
TGTGCCAGCAGCCTTGCCCAGGGAACCGGGGAGCTGTTTTTT
CASSLAQGTGELFF
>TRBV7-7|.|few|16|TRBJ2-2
TGTGCTAGCAGCTTAATACTAGGCCAGAACACCGGGGAGCTGTTTTTT
CASSLILGQNTGELFF
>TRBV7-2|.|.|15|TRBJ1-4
TGTGCCAGCAGCCCTCCCCCCCCCAGGGGTGAAAAACTGTTTTTT
CASSPPPPRGEKLFF
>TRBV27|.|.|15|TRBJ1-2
TGTGCCAGCAAGAAAGGGGATGGGGCTAGAAATGGCTACACCTTC
CASKKGDGARNGYTF
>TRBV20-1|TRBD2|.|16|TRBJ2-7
TGCAGTGCTAGAGTTCTAGCGGGAGCCACGGGGTACGAGCAGTACTTC
CSARVLAGATGYEQYF
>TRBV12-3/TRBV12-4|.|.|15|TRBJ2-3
TGTGCCAGCAGCAGGCGGGGAACGGACACAGATACGCAGTATTTT
CASSRRGTDTDTQYF
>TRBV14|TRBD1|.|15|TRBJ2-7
TGTGCCAGCAGCCGGGAGGGACAGGGTCCGAACGAGCAGTACTTC
CASSREGQGPNEQYF